The source of this TCR beta chain is a study of T cells after yellow fever vaccination (dated by TCRdb to about 2019). Broadly, across the study: The SMART-Seq v4 Ultra Low Input RNA kit was used to prepare libraries from fractions with low cell numbers. To follow T-cell clones before and after both primary and booster YFV17D yellow fever vaccination, bulk TCR alpha and beta repertoires underwent longitudinal sequencing. Two healthy male donors, one aged 18 to 29 and one aged 30 to 40 years, made up the cohort. Bulk PBMC replicates and cell subsets were isolated from blood drawn at multiple timepoints before and after both primary and secondary immunization. Overall results and qualifications from the work: Because only a couple of donors were included in the study, the extent to which the findings can be generalized is limited. FACS-sorted repertoires could contain abundant contaminating clonotypes from the bulk population, so computational filtering was required. The secondary T-cell response was found to be weaker but faster than the primary response, with a peak reached on day 5 rather than on day 15. After the booster, most of the clones that had expanded following primary vaccination were detected again (96% of CD4 and around 87% of CD8), which suggests that memory was broadly maintained. A small fraction of clonotypes showed up in both the CD4 and CD8 compartments, probably as a result of convergent recombination.

TCR cDNA was synthesized by 5'RACE template switching, which introduced a universal primer site and unique molecular identifiers. Priming of cDNA synthesis was performed from both the TCR alpha and TCR beta constant segments. Libraries were amplified in two PCR steps, with sample barcodes and sequencing adapters added in the second step. Sequencing of libraries was performed on Illumina HiSeq 2500 (2x100 bp) or NovaSeq (2x150 bp). As for the original processing: Demultiplexing of reads and collapsing into UMI consensus sequences were performed with MIGEC, and V(D)J alignment was carried out with MiXCR. Clonotypes responding to the vaccine were identified with edgeR on replicate PBMC samples, with the criteria of FDR below 0.01 and a log2 fold change above 5 up to day 15. Each bulk clonotype received a CD4 or CD8 identity based on whether the sequenced CD4 or CD8 repertoire contained that clonotype at higher abundance. The public reads were reanalyzed by TCRdb: fastp trimming at Q25, MiXCR alignment, in-frame beta chains only. Identical CDR3 proteins give one entry, which carries the most common genes and DNA. TCRdb's processing, not the authors' own work, is the source of the V and J calls. Counted in this sample were approximately 550,000 distinct CDR3 sequences; roughly 14% of them appeared once. About 14% of the sample goes to the ten largest clones.

At least ten counts were recorded for this clonotype. Its specific antigen is unknown. There are no base qualities to consult, and no much larger clone falls within one base. The treatment or condition label corresponds to: live attenuated yellow fever vaccine strain. At each blood-draw timepoint, two biological replicates of bulk PBMCs were collected. PBMCs were isolated from peripheral blood using a standard Ficoll-Paque protocol. RNA was extracted with TriZol from bulk PBMCs, CD4 and CD8 fractions, and dextramer-positive and dextramer-negative fractions. Sample: PBMCs, taken on the day of the yellow fever booster vaccination. This TCR derives from a man in his thirties or forties who received the YFV17D yellow fever vaccine.

The CDR3 sequence is CASSPRSMNTEAFF. The DNA sequence follows: TGTGCCAGCTCACCACGAAGCATGAACACTGAAGCTTTCTTT. The sequence is built from TRBV18 and TRBJ1-1; the D gene identity is not certain. V is shortened by 1 base, J by 0 bases, and the region joining them spans 6 bases. Spanning cysteine to phenylalanine, the CDR3 consists of 14 amino acids. CDR3 DNA is the only sequence kept; it has 42 bases, read in frame from the first base. The germline V gene yields KGHSH for CDR1 and LQKENI for CDR2.